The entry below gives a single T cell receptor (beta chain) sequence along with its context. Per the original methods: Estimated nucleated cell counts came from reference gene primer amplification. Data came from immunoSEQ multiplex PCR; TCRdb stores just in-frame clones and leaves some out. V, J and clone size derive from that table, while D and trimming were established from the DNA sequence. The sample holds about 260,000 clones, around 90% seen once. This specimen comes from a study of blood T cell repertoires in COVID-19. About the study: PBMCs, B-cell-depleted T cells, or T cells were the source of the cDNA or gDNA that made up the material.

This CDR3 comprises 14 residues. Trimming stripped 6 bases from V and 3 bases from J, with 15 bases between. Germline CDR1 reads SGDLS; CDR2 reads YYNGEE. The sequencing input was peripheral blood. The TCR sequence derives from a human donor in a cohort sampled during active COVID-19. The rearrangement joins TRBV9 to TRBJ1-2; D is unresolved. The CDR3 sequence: CASTNNLGDYGYTF. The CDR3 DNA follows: TGTGCCAGCACCAACAACCTCGGGGACTATGGCTACACCTTC. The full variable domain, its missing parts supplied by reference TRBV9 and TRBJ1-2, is DSGVTQTPKHLITATGQRVTLRCSPRSGDLSVYWYQQSLDQGLQFLIQYYNGEERAKGNILERFSAQQFPDLHSELNLSSLELGDSALYFCASTNNLGDYGYTFGSGTRLTVV.